This T cell receptor (beta chain) was sequenced for a study of blood T cell repertoires in COVID-19. The CDR3 length is 14 residues. After removal of 2 bases from V and 7 bases from J, the junction contained 3 bases not matched to a gene. Looked up from germline, CDR1 is LNHNV and CDR2 is YYDKDF (reference sequence). Clones were sequenced by immunoSEQ multiplex PCR, and TCRdb holds only the in-frame ones, with some missing. The repertoire holds over 200,000 clones, with roughly 85% as singletons. The V call is TRBV15, the J call TRBJ2-4, with 9 bases aligning to TRBD1. Sequences were obtained from peripheral blood. The TCR was taken from a woman between 70 and 85 years old with active or convalescent COVID-19. The CDR3 DNA reads as TGTGCCACCAGCAGACCTGACAGGGGGAACATTCAGTACTTC. Residues: CATSRPDRGNIQYF.